The 23 T cell receptor beta chains reported below all come from one sample, sequenced in a study of T-cell memory formation after mild COVID-19 (dated by TCRdb to about 2021). Library preparation employed 5' RACE. Sequencing relied on an Illumina NovaSeq 6000. TCRdb's own reprocessing of the public reads used fastp at Q25 and MiXCR and kept productive beta chains. All rows with the same CDR3 protein become a single entry with the most common DNA and genes. This sample gives approximately 450,000 distinct CDR3 sequences in total; roughly 20% of them show up just once. Together, the top ten hold roughly 12% of the sample. Sequenced: PBMCs or a T cell subset sorted from them (not recorded which). These TCRs come from an adult woman who had mild COVID-19 (a few samples of this study predate the infection). The sample titles of this study are shuffled in the database, so cell type and time point are left out; the donor was told from shared clones.

The V and J genes are TRBV7-9 and TRBJ2-2, with D tentatively TRBD2 (5 bases). Germline assignment: CDR1 SEHNR and CDR2 FQNEAQ (reference sequence). Trimming shortened V by 5 bases and J by 9 bases, and 7 bases separated the two germline ends. There are 11 residues in the CDR3. This chain's CDR3 is CASSPGWELFF. CDR3 DNA sequence: TGTGCCAGCAGCCCGGGATGGGAGCTGTTTTTT.

This clonotype came up a few times. V and J are TRBV4-1 and TRBJ2-1, with D possibly called TRBD1 or TRBD2 (6 bases each). The germline V and J ends were trimmed by 8 bases and 10 bases, with 18 bases remaining between them. Germline CDR1 and CDR2: MGHRA and YSYEKL. The CDR3 is 13 residues long. Here the CDR3 DNA reads TGCGCCAGCTCAAGAGAGGGGGGCAGAGAGCAGTTCTTC. Translation gives CASSREGGREQFF.

This clonotype has a count of ten or more. V gene TRBV7-2 combines with J gene TRBJ2-3; the D is unclear. V shed 3 bases and J shed 6 bases, with 7 bases lying between them. CDR1 SGHTA and CDR2 FQGNSA come from the germline V gene. The length of the CDR3 is 12 residues. CDR3 in amino acids: CASSLFGDTQYF. CDR3 DNA: TGTGCCAGCAGCTTGTTTGGCGATACGCAGTATTTT.

The sample holds many counts of this clonotype. The chain joins TRBV12-3 or TRBV12-4 to TRBJ2-2; D is possibly TRBD1 (6 bases). This CDR3 has 18 amino acids. Trimming shortened V by 2 bases and J by 2 bases, and 18 bases separated the two germline ends. Written as DNA, the CDR3 is TGTGCCAGCAGTTTATTGCACCATACAGGGCGAAACACCGGGGAGCTGTTTTTT. Translated, it gives CASSLLHHTGRNTGELFF.

This clonotype appeared a few times. V is TRBV7-9 and J is TRBJ2-1, with 7 bases aligning to TRBD1. This CDR3 has 15 residues. Germline CDR1 reads SEHNR; CDR2 reads FQNEAQ (reference sequence). The V and J ends lost 5 bases and 5 bases, in that order; junction bases with no gene match: 9. CDR3 bases: TGTGCCAGCAGCGGAACCCGGGACAGTAACAATGAGCAGTTCTTC. The encoded protein is CASSGTRDSNNEQFF.

The V and J genes are TRBV29-1 and TRBJ2-7; D gene uncertain. The CDR3 loop spans 11 amino acids. Deletions cut 6 bases from V and 4 bases from J, with 10 bases between. Germline V CDR1 and CDR2: SQVTM, ANQGSEA. The CDR3: CSVGGEYEQYF. The DNA of the CDR3 is TGCAGCGTGGGTGGGGAATACGAGCAGTACTTC.

The chain couples TRBV5-4 to TRBJ2-7; 9 bases are shared with TRBD1. Trimming cost V 2 bases and J 6 bases; bases outside gene matches: 12. The germline gives CDR1 SGHNT, CDR2 YYREEE (reference sequence). The CDR3 is made up of 16 amino acids. CDR3 nucleotides: TGTGCCAGCAGCTTTCCGGGACAGGGAATACCTACCGAGCAGTACTTC. Amino acids: CASSFPGQGIPTEQYF. The full variable domain, completed using reference TRBV5-4 and TRBJ2-7, is ETGVTQSPTHLIKTRGQQVTLRCSSQSGHNTVSWYQQALGQGPQFIFQYYREEENGRGNFPPRFSGLQFPNYSSELNVNALELDDSALYLCASSFPGQGIPTEQYFGPGTRLTVT.

This chain links TRBV6-6 with TRBJ2-2; 14 bases fit TRBD2. The CDR3 is made up of 17 amino acids. Germline V gene sequence: CDR1 MNHNY, CDR2 SVGAGI (reference sequence). V gave up 6 bases and J gave up 6 bases; unmatched junction bases: 9. DNA of the CDR3: TGTGCCAGCAGACCGACTAGCGGGGGGGCTGGGGCCGGGGAGCTGTTTTTT. As protein: CASRPTSGGAGAGELFF.

This clonotype has a count of ten or more. The chain links TRBV6-6 to TRBJ2-7, with 10 bases that match TRBD1. Germline trimming cut 1 base from V and 0 bases from J; bases unmatched to any gene: 0. Germline V gene data show CDR1 as MNHNY and CDR2 as SVGAGI (reference sequence). The CDR3 contains 15 residues. The CDR3 spells CASSYWTGGSYEQYF. The CDR3 DNA reads TGTGCCAGCAGTTACTGGACAGGGGGCTCCTACGAGCAGTACTTC.

In this sample, this clonotype turned up a few times. The chain uses TRBV5-5 and TRBJ2-3; perhaps D is TRBD1 or TRBD2 (5 bases each). The CDR3 loop spans 17 amino acids. The germline gives CDR1 SGHKS, CDR2 YYEKEE (reference sequence). Deletions cut 0 bases from V and 0 bases from J, with 14 bases between. CDR3 nucleotides: TGTGCCAGCAGCTTGGGGTCGGGACCCATGAGCACAGATACGCAGTATTTT. Translating gives CASSLGSGPMSTDTQYF.

The chain uses TRBV5-1 and TRBJ2-4; D gene ambiguous. Looked up from germline, CDR1 is SGHRS and CDR2 is YFSETQ. The V and J ends lost 4 bases and 0 bases respectively, with 11 bases between them. This CDR3 comprises 15 residues. As DNA, the CDR3 is TGCGCCAGCAGCACAGCCTCTGTAGCCAAAAACATTCAGTACTTC. Protein product: CASSTASVAKNIQYF.

This clonotype showed up many times. The CDR3 coding sequence is TGTGCCAGCAGAGTCACAGGGACGGGTCAGCCCCAGCATTTT. Its protein product is CASRVTGTGQPQHF. The chain links TRBV12-3 or TRBV12-4 to TRBJ1-5; perhaps TRBD1 as D (6 bases). The CDR3 is 14 residues long. Trimming pared 6 bases from V and 6 bases from J, leaving 15 bases between.

This clonotype has more than one count but fewer than ten. The chain joins TRBV4-3 to TRBJ2-3; perhaps TRBD1 as D (6 bases). V was pared by 4 bases and J by 0 bases, with 14 bases between. The germline V gene has CDR1 LGHNA and CDR2 YSLEER. The CDR3 runs 16 residues. The CDR3 DNA sequence: TGCGCCAGCAGCCCCCTTGAGGGGGTTAGCACAGATACGCAGTATTTT. This encodes CASSPLEGVSTDTQYF.

The chain employs TRBV7-9 and TRBJ1-1, with TRBD1 as a possible D gene (6 bases). The V gene's germline CDR1 is SEHNR and CDR2 FQNEAQ (reference sequence). Between the trimmed V and J ends, which lost 5 bases and 6 bases, there was a span of 10 bases. The CDR3 extends over 12 amino acids. The CDR3 nucleotides read TGTGCCAGCAGCATGGGGACACCTGAAGCTTTCTTT. This gives the protein CASSMGTPEAFF.

The chain is built from TRBV9 and TRBJ2-3, with 10 bases matching TRBD2. V lost 2 bases and J lost 5; bases outside the gene matches: 8. This CDR3 region has 16 residues. From germline, CDR1 is SGDLS and CDR2 YYNGEE. The DNA of the CDR3 is TGTGCCAGCAGCGTTGGGACTAGCGCCGCGGTAGATACGCAGTATTTT. Protein sequence: CASSVGTSAAVDTQYF.

With respect to this clonotype: A read error may account for a junction end that differs from germline. The V and J genes are TRBV27 and TRBJ1-1; 7 nucleotides match TRBD1. Per the germline V gene, CDR1 is MNHEY and CDR2 is SMNVEV (reference sequence). The CDR3 extends over 13 amino acids. The DNA for the CDR3 is TGTGCCAGCAGGTTGACAGGGAACAGTGAAGCTTTCTTT. The encoded protein is CASRLTGNSEAFF.

The chain combines TRBV7-9 with TRBJ2-1; maybe TRBD2 (6 bases). The CDR3 runs to 14 residues. CDR1 is SEHNR, CDR2 FQNEAQ, per germline (reference sequence). Trimming shortened V by 0 bases and J by 10 bases, and 13 bases separated the two germline ends. The CDR3 loop reads CASSLAPRSGEQFF. As DNA, the CDR3 is TGTGCCAGCAGCTTAGCACCGCGGAGCGGGGAGCAGTTCTTC.

The chain employs TRBV27 and TRBJ2-7, with 8 bases matching TRBD1. From germline, CDR1 is MNHEY and CDR2 SMNVEV (reference sequence). CDR3 size: 14 residues. V was clipped by 5 bases and J by 2 bases; unmatched bases: 5. For the CDR3, the DNA is TGTGCCAGCAGTCATCAGGGGGCTACCTACGAGCAGTACTTC. Translation gives CASSHQGATYEQYF.

The CDR3 DNA is TGTGCCAGCAACGACAGGGTATCGAACACTGAAGCTTTCTTT. It specifies CASNDRVSNTEAFF. The J gene is TRBJ1-1, the V gene TRBV7-9; 7 bases map to TRBD1. This CDR3 is built from 14 residues. Germline V gives CDR1 SEHNR, CDR2 FQNEAQ (reference sequence). With V trimmed by 7 bases and J by 1 base, 6 bases remained unmatched.

This clonotype appeared many times. The CDR3 reads CASSQESSGTYNEQFF. In DNA, the CDR3 is TGCGCCAGCAGCCAAGAGTCTAGCGGGACCTACAATGAGCAGTTCTTC. This chain connects TRBV4-3 to TRBJ2-1; 9 bases line up with TRBD2. Germline lookup yields CDR1 LGHNA and CDR2 YSLEER. CDR3 length equals 16 residues. The V gene end was trimmed by 0 bases and the J gene end by 2 bases; junction bases not matched to a gene: 2.

The gene calls are TRBV20-1 and TRBJ2-1, with TRBD1 matching over 8 bases. This CDR3 is 16 amino acids long. Germline assignment: CDR1 DFQATT and CDR2 SNEGSKA (reference sequence). Trimming cost V 0 bases and J 0 bases; bases outside gene matches: 4. The CDR3 protein is CSARDGTGGSYNEQFF. CDR3 nucleotide sequence: TGCAGTGCTAGAGACGGAACAGGGGGCTCCTACAATGAGCAGTTCTTC.

The table lists this clonotype with a few counts. V gene TRBV7-9 combines with J gene TRBJ1-6; D remains ambiguous. The CDR3 length is 15 residues. The germline gives CDR1 SEHNR, CDR2 FQNEAQ (reference sequence). Trimming left V 6 bases short and J 6 bases short, with 15 bases between. The CDR3 nucleotides are TGTGCCAGCAGGAGTAGAGCAAGTCCTAATTCACCCCTCCACTTT. Protein product: CASRSRASPNSPLHF.

The rearrangement uses TRBV30 and TRBJ2-5; 10 bases line up with TRBD2. Germline V CDR1 and CDR2: GTSNPN, SVGIG (reference sequence). Trimming at V came to 7 bases and at J to 4 bases, leaving 6 bases not matched to a gene. This CDR3 region has 13 residues. The CDR3 DNA reads as TGTGCCTCAGGACTAGCGGTCCGAGAGACCCAGTACTTC. It encodes CASGLAVRETQYF.